This record looks at one T cell receptor (beta chain) sequence and its context. Its cognate antigen is unknown. The sample is drawn from a study of T cell responses to AZD1222 COVID-19 vaccine. Study-wide findings and caveats: Clonal diversity may have been underestimated, and the donors were mostly white British, with more females than males.

Sequencing used immunoSEQ multiplex PCR; TCRdb keeps in-frame clones, though not all of them. The sample yields about 120,000 clones, roughly 92% seen once. The germline CDR1 and CDR2 sequences are LNHDA and SQIVND (reference sequence). V lost 8 bases and J 3 bases, leaving 16 bases between the germline ends. The CDR3 totals 14 residues. The chain combines TRBV19 with TRBJ1-2, with unresolved D. The specimen was peripheral blood, collected 28 days after the second AZD1222 dose. This TCR was sampled from an adult who received the AZD1222 COVID-19 vaccine. This chain's CDR3 is CASLSPGSHYGYTF. The CDR3 coding sequence is TGTGCCAGTCTATCACCGGGATCTCACTATGGCTACACCTTC.